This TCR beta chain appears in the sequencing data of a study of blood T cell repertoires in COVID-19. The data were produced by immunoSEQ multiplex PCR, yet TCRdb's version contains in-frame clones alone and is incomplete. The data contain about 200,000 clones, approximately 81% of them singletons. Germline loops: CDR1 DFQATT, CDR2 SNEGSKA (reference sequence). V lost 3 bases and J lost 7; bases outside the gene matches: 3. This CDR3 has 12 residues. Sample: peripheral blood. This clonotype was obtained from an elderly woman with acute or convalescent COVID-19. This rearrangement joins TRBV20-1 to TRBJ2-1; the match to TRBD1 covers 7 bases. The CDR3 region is CSASDRENEQFF. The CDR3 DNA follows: TGCAGTGCTAGTGACAGGGAAAATGAGCAGTTCTTC.